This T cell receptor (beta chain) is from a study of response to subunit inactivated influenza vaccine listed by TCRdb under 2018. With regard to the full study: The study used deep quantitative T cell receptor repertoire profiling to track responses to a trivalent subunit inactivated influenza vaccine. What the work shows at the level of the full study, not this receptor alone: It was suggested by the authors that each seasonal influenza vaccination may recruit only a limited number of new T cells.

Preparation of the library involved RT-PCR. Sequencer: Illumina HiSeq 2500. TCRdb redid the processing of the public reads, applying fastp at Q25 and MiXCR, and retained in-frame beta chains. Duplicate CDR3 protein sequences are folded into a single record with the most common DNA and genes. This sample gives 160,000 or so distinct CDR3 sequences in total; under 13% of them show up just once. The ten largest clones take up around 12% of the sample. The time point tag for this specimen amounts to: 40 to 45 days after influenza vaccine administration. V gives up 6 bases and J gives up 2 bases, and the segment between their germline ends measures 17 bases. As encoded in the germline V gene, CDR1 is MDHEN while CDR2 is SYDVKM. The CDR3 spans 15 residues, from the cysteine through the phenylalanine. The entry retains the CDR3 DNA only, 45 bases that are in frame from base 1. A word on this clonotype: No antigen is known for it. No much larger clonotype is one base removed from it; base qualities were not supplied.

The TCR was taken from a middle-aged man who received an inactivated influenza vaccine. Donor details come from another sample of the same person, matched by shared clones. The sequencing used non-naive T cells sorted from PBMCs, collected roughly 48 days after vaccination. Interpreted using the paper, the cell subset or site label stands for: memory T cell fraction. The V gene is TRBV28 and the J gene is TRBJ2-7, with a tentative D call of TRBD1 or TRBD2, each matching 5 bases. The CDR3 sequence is CASSPPGTVPYEQYF. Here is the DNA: TGTGCCAGCAGCCCTCCGGGGACCGTCCCCTACGAGCAGTACTTC.